The rows below give T cell receptor beta chains drawn from one sample of a study of CD8 T cells in ankylosing spondylitis. TCRdb re-derived calls from the 5' RACE reads in MiXCR, one entry per CDR3 protein. This table holds around 140,000 distinct CDR3 sequences, 11% found once. The sample taken for sequencing was blood, either unsorted or a sorted T cell fraction (not recorded which). These receptors were collected from a female donor with ankylosing spondylitis or in good health (not recorded which). The CDR3 runs from the conserved cysteine through the conserved F or W. D genes are given only for firm matches. Size is stated for part of the rows, as once, few or many counts, or as a class when the clone is expanded.

size	D	V	J	DNA	CDR3
many	NA	TRBV7-2	TRBJ2-3	TGTGCCAGCAGCTTAGAATGGAGATCAGATACGCAGTATTTT	CASSLEWRSDTQYF
many	NA	TRBV20-1	TRBJ1-6	TGCAGTGCCCCTAAGTACCAGGGGAAAAATTCACCCCTCCACTTT	CSAPKYQGKNSPLHF
many	NA	TRBV21-1	TRBJ1-5	TGTGCCAGCGGGGACAGGGAGGAACAGCCCCAGCATTTT	CASGDREEQPQHF
NA	TRBD2	TRBV28	TRBJ2-7	TGTGCCAGCACTCGGAGCGGGGGGATCCACGAGCAGTACTTC	CASTRSGGIHEQYF
many	NA	TRBV5-1	TRBJ1-5	TGCGCCAGCAGCTTGGAGCAGGCGGGTCAGCCCCAGCATTTT	CASSLEQAGQPQHF
many	NA	TRBV25-1	TRBJ1-2	TGTGCCAGCAGTGAGCCCTGGGCAGGGTACGGCTACACCTTC	CASSEPWAGYGYTF
many	TRBD1	TRBV14	TRBJ1-2	TGTGCCAGCAGCGTCCAGGGGGCGCGGGCGTACACCTTC	CASSVQGARAYTF
many	TRBD1	TRBV20-1	TRBJ2-7	TGCAGTGCGGACGAAACCGGGACAGGGGCCTACGAGCAGTACTTC	CSADETGTGAYEQYF
NA	NA	TRBV24-1	TRBJ2-2	TGTGCCACCAGTGTAGCCGGGACGAACACCGGGGAGCTGTTTTTT	CATSVAGTNTGELFF
many	NA	TRBV7-9	TRBJ1-5	TGTGCCAGCACCTCTCGGGGGAGGCAGCCCCAGCATTTT	CASTSRGRQPQHF
many	NA	TRBV7-2	TRBJ1-3	TGTGCCAGCGTTAAGGGGTCACAAAACACCATATATTTT	CASVKGSQNTIYF
many	NA	TRBV28	TRBJ2-3	TGTGCCAGCAGTCCCGCCAGAGGCACAGATACGCAGTATTTT	CASSPARGTDTQYF
many	TRBD2	TRBV5-1	TRBJ2-1	TGCGCCAGCAGCTTGGCGCGGGCGGGGGGTGATGAGCAGTTCTTC	CASSLARAGGDEQFF
many	NA	TRBV20-1	TRBJ1-4	TGCAGTGCTAGAGATCCCGCAGGGTTGGGGGAAAAACTGTTTTTT	CSARDPAGLGEKLFF
many	NA	TRBV10-2	TRBJ2-3	TGCGCCAGCGGTGAGGTTGGATGGGGGTATTTT	CASGEVGWGYF